These T cell receptor beta chains were read from a single sample in a study of blood T cells in healthy people across ages. Each CDR3 protein is one row after TCRdb ran MiXCR on the 5' RACE reads. The sample lists 920,000 or so distinct CDR3 sequences, more than 35% seen once, with under 20% in the top ten. The specimen was blood. Receptors were obtained from a woman aged 55-75 years in good health. Each CDR3 is given with its conserved first and last residue. A D gene is named only where the DNA matches it firmly. Size is omitted from some rows. Given values are once, few, many or a class for expanded clones.

D	size	V	J	CDR3	DNA
TRBD1	-	TRBV4-2	TRBJ2-3	CASSQGDRGSGDTQYF	TGTGCCAGCAGCCAAGGGGACAGGGGGTCCGGAGATACGCAGTATTTT
TRBD2	-	TRBV7-6	TRBJ2-1	CASSLAQFDSGSRYNEQFF	TGTGCCAGCAGCTTAGCTCAGTTTGATAGCGGGTCGCGGTACAATGAGCAGTTCTTC
-	-	TRBV28	TRBJ1-5	CASSPIRNQPQHF	TGTGCCAGCAGTCCTATTAGGAATCAGCCCCAGCATTTT
-	few	TRBV10-2	TRBJ2-1	CASSPSGLNNEQFF	TGCGCCAGCAGTCCCAGCGGACTAAACAATGAGCAGTTCTTC
TRBD1	few	TRBV12-3/TRBV12-4	TRBJ2-7	CASSTLRQGYEQYF	TGTGCCAGCAGTACCCTCCGACAGGGATACGAGCAGTACTTC
-	few	TRBV6-1	TRBJ1-1	CASSRDGGTVTEAFF	TGTGCCAGCAGTCGAGACGGGGGTACGGTCACTGAAGCTTTCTTT
-	-	TRBV12-3/TRBV12-4	TRBJ2-7	CASSLLFDSILYEQYF	TGTGCCAGCAGTTTACTATTCGACTCAATACTGTACGAGCAGTACTTC
TRBD2	-	TRBV24-1	TRBJ2-1	CATSGIAGEYNEQFF	TGTGCCACCAGTGGTATAGCGGGAGAGTACAATGAGCAGTTCTTC
TRBD2	few	TRBV6-2/TRBV6-3	TRBJ2-7	CASSYPIPTSGPTYEQYF	TGTGCCAGCAGTTACCCTATACCGACTAGCGGGCCAACCTACGAGCAGTACTTC
-	many	TRBV9	TRBJ1-2	CASSADYLNYGYTF	TGTGCCAGCAGCGCGGACTACCTTAACTATGGCTACACCTTC
TRBD2	-	TRBV29-1	TRBJ2-7	CSTSTSGRYEQYF	TGCAGTACTTCGACTAGCGGGCGCTACGAGCAGTACTTC
TRBD1	-	TRBV7-9	TRBJ1-6	CASSATGGRSPLHF	TGTGCCAGCAGCGCCACAGGGGGCCGCTCACCCCTCCACTTT
-	-	TRBV4-1	TRBJ2-3	CASSQDRGASQTDTQYF	TGCGCCAGCAGCCAAGATCGGGGGGCTAGCCAAACAGATACGCAGTATTTT
TRBD1	few	TRBV18	TRBJ1-2	CASSPPWTGDPANYGYTF	TGTGCCAGCTCACCACCGTGGACAGGGGACCCAGCTAACTATGGCTACACCTTC
-	-	TRBV6-4	TRBJ2-7	CASSDTVSPLYYEQYF	TGTGCCAGCAGTGATACGGTCTCACCCCTCTATTACGAGCAGTACTTC
TRBD1	-	TRBV4-1	TRBJ1-4	CASSQPPGTALEKLFF	TGCGCCAGCAGCCAACCCCCCGGGACAGCACTTGAAAAACTGTTTTTT
-	few	TRBV6-5	TRBJ2-7	CASSYSGTFGYEQYF	TGTGCCAGCAGTTACTCCGGGACATTTGGATACGAGCAGTACTTC
-	many	TRBV7-2	TRBJ2-3	CASSSGDVSTDTQYF	TGTGCCAGCAGCTCGGGGGACGTAAGCACAGATACGCAGTATTTT
-	-	TRBV29-1	TRBJ2-1	CSVEGGLSEQFF	TGCAGCGTTGAAGGAGGACTCAGTGAGCAGTTCTTC
-	once	TRBV14	TRBJ1-4	CASSQGGSRRTNEKLFF	TGTGCCAGCAGCCAAGGTGGAAGCCGACGTACTAATGAAAAACTGTTTTTT
TRBD2	-	TRBV9	TRBJ2-1	CASSVAPGGEGEQFF	TGTGCCAGCAGCGTGGCCCCGGGAGGAGAAGGTGAGCAGTTCTTC
TRBD2	-	TRBV11-2	TRBJ2-1	CASSSGLAGVSNNEQFF	TGTGCCAGCAGCTCGGGACTAGCGGGAGTTAGCAACAATGAGCAGTTCTTC
-	once	TRBV7-9	TRBJ1-5	CASSHAGSNHPQHF	TGTGCCAGCAGCCACGCAGGGAGCAATCACCCCCAGCATTTT
TRBD1	many	TRBV28	TRBJ2-7	CASRRQGAYEQYF	TGTGCCAGCAGGAGACAGGGGGCCTACGAGCAGTACTTC
-	many	TRBV3-1	TRBJ2-7	CASSQASYEQYF	TGTGCCAGCAGCCAGGCCTCCTACGAGCAGTACTTC
TRBD1	-	TRBV29-1	TRBJ2-2	CSIKGTGGPGELFF	TGCAGCATCAAAGGGACAGGGGGCCCCGGGGAGCTGTTTTTT
-	-	TRBV27	TRBJ1-2	CASSSLLGNYGYTF	TGTGCCAGCAGCTCTTTGTTGGGGAACTATGGCTACACCTTC
-	-	TRBV13	TRBJ2-7	CASSSTEDRYEQYF	TGTGCCAGCAGCTCGACAGAAGATCGCTACGAGCAGTACTTC
TRBD1	-	TRBV6-5	TRBJ1-5	CASSQQGNSNQPQHF	TGTGCCAGCAGTCAACAGGGGAACAGCAATCAGCCCCAGCATTTT
TRBD1	few	TRBV5-1	TRBJ1-2	CASSLAGTATGPNYGYTF	TGCGCCAGCAGCTTAGCCGGGACAGCTACGGGGCCTAACTATGGCTACACCTTC
-	-	TRBV12-3/TRBV12-4	TRBJ2-2	CASSPGLTYTGELFF	TGTGCCAGCAGTCCGGGACTGACGTACACCGGGGAGCTGTTTTTT